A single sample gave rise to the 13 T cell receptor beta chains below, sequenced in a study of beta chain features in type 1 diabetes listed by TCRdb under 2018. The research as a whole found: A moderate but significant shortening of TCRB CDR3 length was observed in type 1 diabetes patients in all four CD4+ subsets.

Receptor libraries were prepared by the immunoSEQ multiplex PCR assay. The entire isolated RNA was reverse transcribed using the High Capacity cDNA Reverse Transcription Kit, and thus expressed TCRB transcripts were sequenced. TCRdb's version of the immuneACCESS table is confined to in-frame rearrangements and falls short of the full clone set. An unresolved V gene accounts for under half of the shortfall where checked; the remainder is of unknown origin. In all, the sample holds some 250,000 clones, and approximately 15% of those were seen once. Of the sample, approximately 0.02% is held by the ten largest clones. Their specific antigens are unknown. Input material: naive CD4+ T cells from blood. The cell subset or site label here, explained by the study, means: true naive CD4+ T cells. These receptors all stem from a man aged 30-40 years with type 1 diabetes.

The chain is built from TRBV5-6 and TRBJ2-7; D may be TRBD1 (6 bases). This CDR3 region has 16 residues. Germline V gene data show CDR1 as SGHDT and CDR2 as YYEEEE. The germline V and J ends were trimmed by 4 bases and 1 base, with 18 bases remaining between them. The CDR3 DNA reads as TGTGCCAGCAGCGCAGGCACAGGGTGGGCTTCCTACGAGCAGTACTTC. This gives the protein CASSAGTGWASYEQYF.

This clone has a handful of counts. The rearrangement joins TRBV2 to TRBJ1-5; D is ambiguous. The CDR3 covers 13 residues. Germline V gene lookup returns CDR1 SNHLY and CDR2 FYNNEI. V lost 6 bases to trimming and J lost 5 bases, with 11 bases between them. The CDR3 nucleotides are TGTGCCAGCAGCGGGAGCGGGGATCAGCCCCAGCATTTT. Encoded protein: CASSGSGDQPQHF.

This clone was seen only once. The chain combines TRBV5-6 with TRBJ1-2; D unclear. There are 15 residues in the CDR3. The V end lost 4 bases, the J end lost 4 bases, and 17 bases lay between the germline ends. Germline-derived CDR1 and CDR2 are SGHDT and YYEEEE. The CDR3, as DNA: TGTGCCAGCAGCGACGTGGAGGGCTCGTTCTATGGCTACACCTTC. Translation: CASSDVEGSFYGYTF.

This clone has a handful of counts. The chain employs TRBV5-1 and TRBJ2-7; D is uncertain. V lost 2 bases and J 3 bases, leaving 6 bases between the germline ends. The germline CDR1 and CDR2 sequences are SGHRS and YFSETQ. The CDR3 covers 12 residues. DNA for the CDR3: TGCGCCAGCAGCTTCCCAAACTACGAGCAGTACTTC. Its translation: CASSFPNYEQYF. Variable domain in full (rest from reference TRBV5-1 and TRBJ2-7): KAGVTQTPRYLIKTRGQQVTLSCSPISGHRSVSWYQQTPGQGLQFLFEYFSETQRNKGNFPGRFSGRQFSNSRSEMNVSTLELGDSALYLCASSFPNYEQYFGPGTRLTVT.

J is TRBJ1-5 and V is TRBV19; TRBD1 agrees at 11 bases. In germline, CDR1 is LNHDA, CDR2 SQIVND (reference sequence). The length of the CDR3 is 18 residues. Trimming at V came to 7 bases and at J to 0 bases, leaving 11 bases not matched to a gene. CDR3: CASMIWTGGSYSNQPQHF. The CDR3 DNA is TGTGCCAGTATGATCTGGACAGGGGGCTCATATAGCAATCAGCCCCAGCATTTT.

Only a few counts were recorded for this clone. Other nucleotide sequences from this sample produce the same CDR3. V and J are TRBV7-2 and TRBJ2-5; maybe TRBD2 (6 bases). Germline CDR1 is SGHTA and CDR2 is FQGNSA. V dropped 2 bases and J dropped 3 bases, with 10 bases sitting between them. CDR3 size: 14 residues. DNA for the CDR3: TGTGCCAGCAGCTTAAACGGGGGAGAAGAGACCCAGTACTTC. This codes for CASSLNGGEETQYF.

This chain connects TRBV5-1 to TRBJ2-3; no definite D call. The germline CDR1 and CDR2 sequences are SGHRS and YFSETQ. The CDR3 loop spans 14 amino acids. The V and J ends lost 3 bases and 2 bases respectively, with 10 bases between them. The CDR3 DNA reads TGCGCCAGCAGCTCGATGACTCCCACAGATACGCAGTATTTT. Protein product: CASSSMTPTDTQYF.

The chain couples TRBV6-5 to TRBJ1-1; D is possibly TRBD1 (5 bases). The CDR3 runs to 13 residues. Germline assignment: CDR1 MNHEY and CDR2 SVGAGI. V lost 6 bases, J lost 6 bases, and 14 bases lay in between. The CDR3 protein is CASRETVPAEAFF. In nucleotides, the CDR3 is TGTGCCAGCAGGGAGACAGTTCCCGCTGAAGCTTTCTTT.

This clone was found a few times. CDR3 in amino acids: CSGGLAGATDTQYF. The CDR3 region has the DNA TGCAGCGGGGGACTAGCGGGAGCAACAGATACGCAGTATTTT. The chain is built from TRBV29-1 and TRBJ2-3; TRBD2 agrees at 14 bases. J was trimmed by 3 bases and V by 7 bases; bases with no gene match: 3. The CDR3 spans 14 residues. Germline V gene sequence: CDR1 SQVTM, CDR2 ANQGSEA.

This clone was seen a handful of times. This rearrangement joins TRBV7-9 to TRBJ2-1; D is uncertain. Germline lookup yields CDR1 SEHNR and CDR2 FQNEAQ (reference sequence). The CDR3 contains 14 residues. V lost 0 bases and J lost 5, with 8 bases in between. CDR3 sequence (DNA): TGTGCCAGCAGCTTAGCCCAACACGACAATGAGCAGTTCTTC. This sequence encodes CASSLAQHDNEQFF.

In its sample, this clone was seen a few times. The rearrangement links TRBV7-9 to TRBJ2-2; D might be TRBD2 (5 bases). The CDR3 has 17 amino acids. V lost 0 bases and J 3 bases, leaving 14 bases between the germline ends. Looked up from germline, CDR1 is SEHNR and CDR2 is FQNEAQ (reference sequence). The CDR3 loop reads CASSLASVLRDTGELFF. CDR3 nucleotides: TGTGCCAGCAGCTTAGCGTCAGTACTGAGGGACACCGGGGAGCTGTTTTTT.

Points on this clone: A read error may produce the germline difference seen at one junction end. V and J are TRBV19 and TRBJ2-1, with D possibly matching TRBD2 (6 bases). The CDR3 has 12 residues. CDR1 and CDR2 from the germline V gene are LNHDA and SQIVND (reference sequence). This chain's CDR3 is CATRDSNNEQFF. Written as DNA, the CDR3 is TGTGCAACCCGGGACTCCAACAATGAGCAGTTCTTC.

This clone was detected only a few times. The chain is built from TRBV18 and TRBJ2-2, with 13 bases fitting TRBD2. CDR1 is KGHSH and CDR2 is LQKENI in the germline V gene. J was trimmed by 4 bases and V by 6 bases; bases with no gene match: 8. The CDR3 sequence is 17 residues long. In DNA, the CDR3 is TGTGCCAGCTCGCCCGGGACTAGCGGGGACTTCACCGGGGAGCTGTTTTTT. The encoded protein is CASSPGTSGDFTGELFF.